The rows below give T cell receptor beta chains drawn from one sample of a study of somatic mutations in cytotoxic T cells in rheumatoid arthritis. Only in-frame clones appear in the TCRdb table, and some are missing; sequencing was by immunoSEQ multiplex PCR. Of tens of thousands of clones listed, about 80% are singletons. Sequencing used CD8+ T cells sorted from blood. Receptors were obtained from a man aged 40-55 years in good health. CDR3s include the opening cysteine and the closing phenylalanine or tryptophan. Each record gives: D gene, clone size, J gene, V gene, CDR3 protein, CDR3 DNA. D genes are given only for firm matches. Expanded clones get a size class; other rows say once, few or many, or leave the size out.

>TRBD2|.|TRBJ2-1|TRBV25-1
CASSESREAYNEQFF
TGTGCCAGCAGTGAATCCCGGGAGGCCTACAATGAGCAGTTCTTC
>.|.|TRBJ2-7|TRBV4-3
CASSQDRPGGYEQYF
TGCGCCAGCAGCCAAGATAGGCCTGGAGGCTACGAGCAGTACTTC
>TRBD1|.|TRBJ2-6|TRBV10-2
CASSGDRVRAGANVLTF
TGCGCCAGCAGTGGGGACAGGGTTCGGGCTGGGGCCAACGTCCTGACTTTC
>.|.|TRBJ2-6|TRBV7-8
CASSLAGTGANVLTF
TGTGCCAGCAGCCTAGCAGGGACCGGGGCCAACGTCCTGACTTTC
>.|.|TRBJ1-2|TRBV6-5
CASSNPTNYGYTF
TGTGCCAGCAGCAATCCCACAAACTATGGCTACACCTTC
>.|.|TRBJ2-2|TRBV25-1
CASSESQRARLPGELFF
TGTGCCAGCAGTGAAAGTCAGAGGGCCAGACTTCCCGGGGAGCTGTTTTTT
>TRBD1|.|TRBJ1-1|TRBV11-1
CASSSYSTLTGGAEAFF
TGTGCCAGCAGCTCCTACTCCACCCTGACAGGGGGCGCTGAAGCTTTCTTT
>.|.|TRBJ1-3|TRBV27
CASSFPTGSSGNTIYF
TGTGCCAGCAGTTTTCCCACAGGTAGCTCTGGAAACACCATATATTTT
>.|few|TRBJ2-7|TRBV18
CASSPPRNEQYF
TGTGCCAGCTCACCACCGCGGAACGAGCAGTACTTC
>TRBD2|.|TRBJ2-1|TRBV5-4
CASSFSGGNEQFF
TGTGCCAGCAGCTTTTCGGGGGGCAATGAGCAGTTCTTC
>.|.|TRBJ2-7|TRBV29-1
CSVEGASASYEQYF
TGCAGCGTTGAAGGGGCTAGCGCTTCCTACGAACAGTACTTC
>.|.|TRBJ2-5|TRBV13
CASSLQEIQETQYF
TGTGCCAGCAGCTTACAGGAGATCCAAGAGACCCAGTACTTC